The TCR beta chain described here comes from a study of identical twins. This CDR3 is 13 amino acids long. V was shortened by 3 bases and J by 9 bases, with 12 bases between the two germline ends. CDR1 and CDR2 (germline): SGHTA, FQGNSA. This clonotype was seen repeatedly, ten times or more. Antigen unknown. Study-level results: The models systematically underestimated how much out-of-frame TCR alpha was shared in monozygotic twins.

Each CDR3 protein is one row after TCRdb ran MiXCR on the 5' RACE reads. In the table there are about 490,000 distinct CDR3 sequences, roughly 15% of which are singletons. These data were also reused for a study on yellow fever vaccine responses in identical twins.

The TCR comes from a woman aged 18-30 years in good health. Source material: CD4+ T cells sorted from blood. The chain uses TRBV7-2 and TRBJ2-1; D not resolved. This CDR3 is CASSLSRNTEQFF. CDR3 nucleotides: TGTGCCAGCAGCTTGTCTCGGAATACTGAGCAGTTCTTC.